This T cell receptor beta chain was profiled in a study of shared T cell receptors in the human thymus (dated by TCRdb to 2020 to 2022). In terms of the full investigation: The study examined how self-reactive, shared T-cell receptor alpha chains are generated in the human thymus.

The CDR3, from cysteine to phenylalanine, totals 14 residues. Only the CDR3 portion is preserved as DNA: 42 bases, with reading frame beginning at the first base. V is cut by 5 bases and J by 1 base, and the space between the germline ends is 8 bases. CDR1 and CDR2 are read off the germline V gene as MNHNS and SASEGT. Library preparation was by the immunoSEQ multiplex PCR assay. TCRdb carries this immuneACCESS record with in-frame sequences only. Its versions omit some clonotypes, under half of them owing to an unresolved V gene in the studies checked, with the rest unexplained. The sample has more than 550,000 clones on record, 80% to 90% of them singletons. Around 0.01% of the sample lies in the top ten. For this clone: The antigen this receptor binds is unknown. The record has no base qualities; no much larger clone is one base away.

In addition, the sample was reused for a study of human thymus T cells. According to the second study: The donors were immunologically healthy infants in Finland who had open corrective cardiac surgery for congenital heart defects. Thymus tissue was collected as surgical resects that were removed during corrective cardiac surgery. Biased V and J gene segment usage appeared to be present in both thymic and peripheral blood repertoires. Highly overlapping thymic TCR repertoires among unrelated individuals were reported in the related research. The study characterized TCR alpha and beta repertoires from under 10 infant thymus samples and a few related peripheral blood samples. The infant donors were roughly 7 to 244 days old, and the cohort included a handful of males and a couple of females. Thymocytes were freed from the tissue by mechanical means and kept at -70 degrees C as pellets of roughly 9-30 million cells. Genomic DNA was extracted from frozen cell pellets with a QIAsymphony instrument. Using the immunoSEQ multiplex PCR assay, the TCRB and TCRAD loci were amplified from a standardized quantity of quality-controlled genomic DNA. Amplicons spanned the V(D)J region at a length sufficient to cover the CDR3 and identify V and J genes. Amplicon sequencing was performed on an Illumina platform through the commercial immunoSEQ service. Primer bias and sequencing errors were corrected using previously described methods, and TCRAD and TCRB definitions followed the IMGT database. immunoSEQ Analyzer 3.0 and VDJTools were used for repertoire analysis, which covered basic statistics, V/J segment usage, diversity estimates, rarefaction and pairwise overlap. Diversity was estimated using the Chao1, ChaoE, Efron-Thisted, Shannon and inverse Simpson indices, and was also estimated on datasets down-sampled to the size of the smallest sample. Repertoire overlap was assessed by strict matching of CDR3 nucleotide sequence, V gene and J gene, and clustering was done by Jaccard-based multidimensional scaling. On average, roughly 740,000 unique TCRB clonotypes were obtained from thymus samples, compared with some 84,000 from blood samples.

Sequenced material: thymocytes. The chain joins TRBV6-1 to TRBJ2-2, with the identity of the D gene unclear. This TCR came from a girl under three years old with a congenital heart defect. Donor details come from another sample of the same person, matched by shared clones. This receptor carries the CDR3 CASSPRRNTGELFF. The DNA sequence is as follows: TGTGCCAGCAGTCCGAGGAGGAACACCGGGGAGCTGTTTTTT.